Listed below are T cell receptor beta chains from one sample, sequenced in a study of shared clonotypes between healthy human individuals. Clones were read by immunoSEQ multiplex PCR, and TCRdb kept only the in-frame ones, dropping some. The sample holds some 500,000 clones, 90% to 96% seen once. Sequences were obtained from naive CD4+ T cells sorted from blood. The receptors come from a woman in her twenties or thirties in good health. The CDR3 runs from the conserved cysteine through the conserved F or W. The D gene is left open where the match is weak. Rows may omit the clone size; those that give it use once, few, many or a size class.

d_call: .; v_call: TRBV5-1; clone_size: .; j_call: TRBJ2-5; cdr3_nt: TGCGCCAGCAGCGGCGGGACTGCAGGCCGGGAGACCCAGTACTTC; cdr3_aa: CASSGGTAGRETQYF
d_call: .; v_call: TRBV19; clone_size: .; j_call: TRBJ1-1; cdr3_nt: TGTGCCAGTAGTATGCCGGGGGTTGACACTGAAGCTTTCTTT; cdr3_aa: CASSMPGVDTEAFF
d_call: .; v_call: TRBV6-5; clone_size: .; j_call: TRBJ2-7; cdr3_nt: TGTGCCAGCAGTTACGGACGGAACTACGAGCAGTACTTC; cdr3_aa: CASSYGRNYEQYF
d_call: .; v_call: TRBV18; clone_size: once; j_call: TRBJ2-7; cdr3_nt: TGTGCCAGCTCACCACTCCGGGACCCCTACGAGCAGTACTTC; cdr3_aa: CASSPLRDPYEQYF
d_call: TRBD2; v_call: TRBV5-1; clone_size: .; j_call: TRBJ2-1; cdr3_nt: TGCGCCAGCAGCTTTAGCGGGACCTACAATGAGCAGTTCTTC; cdr3_aa: CASSFSGTYNEQFF
d_call: .; v_call: TRBV25-1; clone_size: .; j_call: TRBJ2-3; cdr3_nt: TGTGCCAGCAGTGAAGTTCCTAGCTGGGGGAGTGCAGATACGCAGTATTTT; cdr3_aa: CASSEVPSWGSADTQYF
d_call: TRBD2; v_call: TRBV15; clone_size: .; j_call: TRBJ2-1; cdr3_nt: TGTGCCACCAGCCGCGGGACTAGCGGGACGGGCAATGAGCAGTTCTTC; cdr3_aa: CATSRGTSGTGNEQFF
d_call: .; v_call: TRBV7-2; clone_size: once; j_call: TRBJ2-3; cdr3_nt: TGTGCCAGCAGCTTTGCGGCCACAGATACGCAGTATTTT; cdr3_aa: CASSFAATDTQYF
d_call: .; v_call: TRBV14; clone_size: .; j_call: TRBJ1-4; cdr3_nt: TGTGCCAGCAGCCTCGGGACACCCTGGGCGGATGAAAAACTGTTTTTT; cdr3_aa: CASSLGTPWADEKLFF
d_call: TRBD1; v_call: TRBV28; clone_size: few; j_call: TRBJ1-2; cdr3_nt: TGTGCCAGCACCCTGCCCGGGACAGCCTATGGCTACACCTTC; cdr3_aa: CASTLPGTAYGYTF
d_call: .; v_call: TRBV28; clone_size: .; j_call: TRBJ1-1; cdr3_nt: TGTGCCAGCAGTTTAGATCTTAGCCTGAGGACTGAAGCTTTCTTT; cdr3_aa: CASSLDLSLRTEAFF
d_call: .; v_call: TRBV28; clone_size: .; j_call: TRBJ2-7; cdr3_nt: TGTGCCGCCGGTGGAGGAGATGGGTTCGAGCAGTACTTC; cdr3_aa: CAAGGGDGFEQYF
d_call: TRBD1; v_call: TRBV11-3; clone_size: .; j_call: TRBJ2-7; cdr3_nt: TGTGCCAGCAGCGACCCCGGGACAGGGGCCGAGCAGTACTTC; cdr3_aa: CASSDPGTGAEQYF
d_call: .; v_call: TRBV7-8; clone_size: .; j_call: TRBJ2-7; cdr3_nt: TGTGCCAGCAGCTCCGCGACGAATTTCCTGTCGGCAAACTACGAGCAGTACTTC; cdr3_aa: CASSSATNFLSANYEQYF
d_call: .; v_call: TRBV5-8; clone_size: .; j_call: TRBJ2-7; cdr3_nt: TGTGCCAGCTTTCCCTACGCCGGGACTGCTGGGGGGACCTACGAGCAGTACTTC; cdr3_aa: CASFPYAGTAGGTYEQYF
d_call: .; v_call: TRBV11-2; clone_size: .; j_call: TRBJ2-6; cdr3_nt: TGTGCCAGCAGCCCAAGGGGGTTCGACAGCGCTGGGGCCAACGTCCTGACTTTC; cdr3_aa: CASSPRGFDSAGANVLTF
d_call: .; v_call: TRBV7-6; clone_size: .; j_call: TRBJ1-3; cdr3_nt: TGTGCCAGCAGCCCAGGCGAATTGGCCCCCTTT; cdr3_aa: CASSPGELAPF
d_call: TRBD2; v_call: TRBV5-1; clone_size: .; j_call: TRBJ2-3; cdr3_nt: TGCGCCAGCAGGTTAGCGGGATGGGCAGATACGCAGTATTTT; cdr3_aa: CASRLAGWADTQYF
d_call: .; v_call: TRBV13; clone_size: .; j_call: TRBJ2-3; cdr3_nt: TGTGCCAGCAGCTTAGGGAGGGGAAAATCGCAGTATTTT; cdr3_aa: CASSLGRGKSQYF
d_call: TRBD1; v_call: TRBV5-5; clone_size: .; j_call: TRBJ2-1; cdr3_nt: TGTGCCAGCAGCGATCCTGGACAGGGAAATGAGCAGTTCTTC; cdr3_aa: CASSDPGQGNEQFF
d_call: .; v_call: TRBV2; clone_size: .; j_call: TRBJ1-2; cdr3_nt: TGTGCCAGCAGTGAGTTGACAGCCACTAACTATGGCTACACCTTC; cdr3_aa: CASSELTATNYGYTF
d_call: TRBD1; v_call: TRBV18; clone_size: .; j_call: TRBJ2-3; cdr3_nt: TGTGCCAGCTCACCAAGGGACAGGGGAAAACGGAGCACAGATACGCAGTATTTT; cdr3_aa: CASSPRDRGKRSTDTQYF
d_call: TRBD2; v_call: TRBV29-1; clone_size: .; j_call: TRBJ2-3; cdr3_nt: TGCAGCGCTGGACTAGCGGATTTCACAGATACGCAGTATTTT; cdr3_aa: CSAGLADFTDTQYF
d_call: .; v_call: TRBV5-1; clone_size: .; j_call: TRBJ2-7; cdr3_nt: TGCGCCAGCAGCTTGGGTCTAGCGAAAACCTACGAGCAGTACTTC; cdr3_aa: CASSLGLAKTYEQYF
d_call: .; v_call: TRBV13; clone_size: .; j_call: TRBJ1-4; cdr3_nt: TGTGCCAGCAGCTTAGGCGCCGCTGGGGAAAAACTGTTTTTT; cdr3_aa: CASSLGAAGEKLFF
d_call: .; v_call: TRBV6-6; clone_size: .; j_call: TRBJ2-7; cdr3_nt: TGTGCCAGCAGTTACCACCCTTCGGGCTCCTACGAGCAGTACTTC; cdr3_aa: CASSYHPSGSYEQYF
d_call: .; v_call: TRBV18; clone_size: .; j_call: TRBJ1-5; cdr3_nt: TGTGCCAGCTCGCCAAGCCGGGGCAGTAGCAATCAGCCCCAGCATTTT; cdr3_aa: CASSPSRGSSNQPQHF
d_call: .; v_call: TRBV20-1; clone_size: once; j_call: TRBJ2-1; cdr3_nt: TGCAGTGCTAGGGGGTGGAATGAGCAGTTCTTC; cdr3_aa: CSARGWNEQFF
d_call: TRBD2; v_call: TRBV7-2; clone_size: .; j_call: TRBJ2-1; cdr3_nt: TGTGCCAGCAGCTTTACGGGACTAGCGGGAGAGGGGTGGTTCTTC; cdr3_aa: CASSFTGLAGEGWFF
d_call: .; v_call: TRBV7-9; clone_size: once; j_call: TRBJ1-6; cdr3_nt: TGTGCCAGCAGCTTTCCGAATTCACCCCTCCACTTT; cdr3_aa: CASSFPNSPLHF
d_call: TRBD2; v_call: TRBV19; clone_size: .; j_call: TRBJ2-5; cdr3_nt: TGTGCCACCGGAGAACGGACTAGCGGTGGAGGGACCCAGTACTTC; cdr3_aa: CATGERTSGGGTQYF
d_call: TRBD2; v_call: TRBV28; clone_size: .; j_call: TRBJ2-7; cdr3_nt: TGTGCCAGCAGTTCCCCGGGGACTAGCGGGAAGAGCTACGAGCAGTACTTC; cdr3_aa: CASSSPGTSGKSYEQYF
d_call: .; v_call: TRBV7-9; clone_size: .; j_call: TRBJ2-1; cdr3_nt: TGTGCCAGCAGCCCCAATGAGCAGTTCTTC; cdr3_aa: CASSPNEQFF
d_call: .; v_call: TRBV4-2; clone_size: .; j_call: TRBJ2-1; cdr3_nt: TGTGCCAGCAGCCAAGTGTCTGAGCAGTTCTTC; cdr3_aa: CASSQVSEQFF
d_call: TRBD2; v_call: TRBV2; clone_size: once; j_call: TRBJ2-7; cdr3_nt: TGTGCCAGCAGTGACTTAGGCGGGAGCTACGAGCAGTACTTC; cdr3_aa: CASSDLGGSYEQYF
d_call: .; v_call: TRBV11-1; clone_size: .; j_call: TRBJ2-2; cdr3_nt: TGTGCCAGCAGCTCCCCCCGATCGGGGGTCCCCGGGGAGCTGTTTTTT; cdr3_aa: CASSSPRSGVPGELFF
d_call: .; v_call: TRBV13; clone_size: .; j_call: TRBJ2-4; cdr3_nt: TGTGCCAGCAGCCCCAGTCGTGGCATTCAGTACTTC; cdr3_aa: CASSPSRGIQYF
d_call: TRBD1; v_call: TRBV9; clone_size: once; j_call: TRBJ1-4; cdr3_nt: TGTGCCAGCAGCGTAGGGACAGGGACAACTAATGAAAAACTGTTTTTT; cdr3_aa: CASSVGTGTTNEKLFF
d_call: .; v_call: TRBV4-2; clone_size: .; j_call: TRBJ2-2; cdr3_nt: TGTGCCAGCAGCCAAGATAGGGTCACCGGGGAGCTGTTTTTT; cdr3_aa: CASSQDRVTGELFF
d_call: TRBD2; v_call: TRBV18; clone_size: once; j_call: TRBJ2-5; cdr3_nt: TGTGCCAGCTCCCAAATAGCGGGGATACAAGAGACCCAGTACTTC; cdr3_aa: CASSQIAGIQETQYF
d_call: .; v_call: TRBV2; clone_size: .; j_call: TRBJ2-7; cdr3_nt: TGTGCCAGCAGTCTATCCTACGAGCAGTACTTC; cdr3_aa: CASSLSYEQYF
d_call: TRBD1; v_call: TRBV28; clone_size: .; j_call: TRBJ1-2; cdr3_nt: TGTGCCAGCAGTCCAGGGGACAGGGACTTTGGCTACACCTTC; cdr3_aa: CASSPGDRDFGYTF
d_call: TRBD2; v_call: TRBV5-4; clone_size: once; j_call: TRBJ2-3; cdr3_nt: TGTGCCAGCAGCTTGGCGACTAGCGGGAGGGATACGCAGTATTTT; cdr3_aa: CASSLATSGRDTQYF
d_call: .; v_call: TRBV18; clone_size: .; j_call: TRBJ2-2; cdr3_nt: TGTGCCAGCTCACCAGACTACCGTAGCGGGGAGCTGTTTTTT; cdr3_aa: CASSPDYRSGELFF
d_call: .; v_call: TRBV7-8; clone_size: .; j_call: TRBJ2-1; cdr3_nt: TGTGCCAGCAGCTTTAGGGCGTTGGCGGGAATACACAATGAGCAGTTCTTC; cdr3_aa: CASSFRALAGIHNEQFF
d_call: .; v_call: TRBV7-2; clone_size: .; j_call: TRBJ1-6; cdr3_nt: TGTGCCAGCAGCTTCTGGCAGGCCCCGGGTAATTCACCCCTCCACTTT; cdr3_aa: CASSFWQAPGNSPLHF
d_call: .; v_call: TRBV10-3; clone_size: .; j_call: TRBJ2-1; cdr3_nt: TGTGCCATCAGTGATGGACTAGGGGGCTACAATGAGCAGTTCTTC; cdr3_aa: CAISDGLGGYNEQFF
d_call: .; v_call: TRBV4-1; clone_size: .; j_call: TRBJ2-2; cdr3_nt: TGCGCCAGCAGCCAAGAAGTTCCGGCCTCCGTTGGCACCGGGGAGCTGTTTTTT; cdr3_aa: CASSQEVPASVGTGELFF
d_call: TRBD2; v_call: TRBV6-5; clone_size: .; j_call: TRBJ2-1; cdr3_nt: TGTGCCAGCAGTGAGCAGCGGGGTTACAATGAGCAGTTCTTC; cdr3_aa: CASSEQRGYNEQFF
d_call: .; v_call: TRBV5-4; clone_size: .; j_call: TRBJ2-5; cdr3_nt: TGTGCCAGCAGCTTGGCCGAGGAGACCCAGTACTTC; cdr3_aa: CASSLAEETQYF
d_call: TRBD2; v_call: TRBV5-4; clone_size: .; j_call: TRBJ2-3; cdr3_nt: TGTGCCAGCAGCCCCGGGACTAGCGGAGGGAGGGGTCGCACAGATACGCAGTATTTT; cdr3_aa: CASSPGTSGGRGRTDTQYF
d_call: TRBD2; v_call: TRBV28; clone_size: .; j_call: TRBJ2-3; cdr3_nt: TGTGCCAGCACTCTAGCGGGAGGGGGCACAGATACGCAGTATTTT; cdr3_aa: CASTLAGGGTDTQYF
d_call: .; v_call: TRBV18; clone_size: .; j_call: TRBJ1-2; cdr3_nt: TGTGCCAGCTCACCGAACATGGACGGGGCTATTGATGGCTACACCTTC; cdr3_aa: CASSPNMDGAIDGYTF
d_call: .; v_call: TRBV15; clone_size: .; j_call: TRBJ1-1; cdr3_nt: TGTGCCACCTACTCCCGGGGAGGCACTGAAGCTTTCTTT; cdr3_aa: CATYSRGGTEAFF
d_call: .; v_call: TRBV2; clone_size: few; j_call: TRBJ2-7; cdr3_nt: TGTGCCAGCATACCGCCAGGGGACTACGAGCAGTACTTC; cdr3_aa: CASIPPGDYEQYF
d_call: .; v_call: TRBV10-2; clone_size: .; j_call: TRBJ2-1; cdr3_nt: TGCGCCAGCAGTGAGTCGCCCAGGGGTTGGGGCAATGAGCAGTTCTTC; cdr3_aa: CASSESPRGWGNEQFF
d_call: .; v_call: TRBV7-2; clone_size: .; j_call: TRBJ1-2; cdr3_nt: TGTGCCAGCAGCCAACCGGGCTATGGCTACACCTTC; cdr3_aa: CASSQPGYGYTF
d_call: .; v_call: TRBV19; clone_size: .; j_call: TRBJ2-7; cdr3_nt: TGTGCCAGTAGCCCAGCCCGGGGGGCATGGTACGAGCAGTACTTC; cdr3_aa: CASSPARGAWYEQYF
d_call: TRBD2; v_call: TRBV9; clone_size: .; j_call: TRBJ2-1; cdr3_nt: TGTGCCAGCAGCGCCCGAGAGAGCCTAGCGGGAGTGGATTACAATGAGCAGTTCTTC; cdr3_aa: CASSARESLAGVDYNEQFF